The 27 T cell receptor beta chains given below trace back to one sample, sequenced in a study of tissue T cells after allogeneic stem cell transplantation. The repertoire was sequenced with immunoSEQ multiplex PCR; TCRdb's copy has only in-frame clones and lacks some. Of 6,000 to 8,000 clones detected, about two thirds appear once; the ten largest clones hold around 0.78%. Sequencing was done on a sample of blood. The source of these receptors is a female BALB/c mouse in good health. The mice in this strain carry MHC haplotype H2-d.

With regard to this clone: Genes and germline come from the mouse. The read ends 1 residue shy of where the CDR3 ends; the end is completed using the germline J gene. The gene calls are TRBV2 and TRBJ2-5, with 10 bases matching TRBD2. Germline CDR1 and CDR2: LGHNA and YSYQKL. Trimming at V came to 1 base and at J to 6 bases, leaving 7 bases not matched to a gene. CDR3 length equals 16 residues. This CDR3 reads CASSQGLGGRGDTQYF. The CDR3 DNA, read in part, is TGTGCCAGCAGCCAAGGTCTGGGGGGGCGCGGGGACACCCAGTAC.

Of note for this clone: Gene names refer to mouse genes. The sequenced fragment ends 1 residue before the CDR3 boundary, so the rest is inferred from the germline J gene. The gene calls are TRBV20 and TRBJ2-4; D gene unclear. V lost 0 bases and J lost 3, with 4 bases in between. Germline V CDR1 and CDR2: GFQATS, STVNSAI. The CDR3 consists of 12 residues. The sequenced CDR3 bases are TGTGGTGCTAGGGATGGGCAAAACACCTTGTAC. It translates to CGARDGQNTLY. The full-length CDR3 reads as CGARDGQNTLYF.

To note about this clone: The gene symbols are mouse symbols. The read ends 1 residue shy of where the CDR3 ends; the end is completed using the germline J gene. V is TRBV13-2 and J is TRBJ2-5; 11 positions match TRBD2. With 3 bases clipped from V and 4 bases from J, the junction kept 1 base outside the gene matches. CDR3 length: 14 amino acids. Per germline, CDR1 NNHNN and CDR2 SYGAGS (reference sequence). The CDR3 loop is CASGGLGGKDTQYF. The CDR3 DNA, read in part, is TGTGCCAGCGGTGGACTGGGGGGGAAAGACACCCAGTAC.

A word on this clone: All gene names here are mouse names. The CDR3 end lies 1 residue beyond the end of the read and is filled in from the germline J gene. The genes are TRBV13-3 and TRBJ2-5; TRBD2 agrees at 8 bases. Germline lookup yields CDR1 NNHDY and CDR2 SYVADS. The V gene end was trimmed by 1 base and the J gene end by 4 bases; junction bases not matched to a gene: 2. The CDR3 sequence is 14 residues long. The CDR3 loop reads CASSDRWGEDTQYF. The sequenced CDR3 bases are TGTGCCAGCAGTGATCGCTGGGGGGAAGACACCCAGTAC.

A remark on this clone: The germline and genes are mouse ones. The CDR3 extends 1 residue past the end of the read, so its final part is completed from the germline J gene. This chain links TRBV31 with TRBJ2-7; 9 bases agree with TRBD1. The germline V gene has CDR1 GKSSPN and CDR2 SITVG. The V segment lost 0 bases and the J segment 3 bases; nucleotides outside the gene matches: 6. CDR3 size: 15 residues. The CDR3 DNA, read in part, is TGTGCCTGGAGTCTAAGAGGGACAGGGTACTATGAACAGTAC. It specifies CAWSLRGTGYYEQY. The CDR3 reads in full as CAWSLRGTGYYEQYF. Drawing the rest from reference TRBV31 and TRBJ2-7, the complete variable domain is AQTIHQWPVAEIKAVGSPLSLGCTIKGKSSPNLYWYWQATGGTLQQLFYSITVGQVESVVQLNLSASRPKDDQFILSTEKLLLSHSGFYLCAWSLRGTGYYEQYFGPGTRLTVL.

Only a few counts were recorded for this clone. Germline and genes: mouse. Sequencing ends 1 residue short of the CDR3 end; the germline J gene provides the rest. The chain carries TRBV5 and TRBJ2-2, with D unresolved. CDR3 length equals 12 residues. Germline V gene lookup returns CDR1 LGHNA and CDR2 YNLKQL (reference sequence). V lost 4 bases to trimming and J lost 3 bases, with 3 bases between them. The CDR3 is CASSPHTGQLYF. The sequenced part of the CDR3 DNA is TGTGCCAGCAGCCCCCACACCGGGCAGCTCTAC.

This clone is a singleton in its sample. Gene names and germline refer to mouse. The sequenced fragment ends 1 residue before the CDR3 boundary, so the rest is inferred from the germline J gene. The chain carries TRBV5 and TRBJ2-3; 11 nucleotides align to TRBD2. The CDR3 is made up of 15 amino acids. The J segment lost 5 bases and the V segment lost 5 bases, leaving 6 bases of the junction unmatched. Germline CDR1 is LGHNA and CDR2 is YNLKQL (reference sequence). This CDR3 is CASSTLDWGVETLYF. CDR3 DNA (partial): TGTGCCAGCAGCACTCTGGACTGGGGGGTAGAAACGCTGTAT.

To note about this clone: The gene names here belong to mouse. The read is 1 residue too short to cover the CDR3 end, so that end is filled in from the germline J gene. The rearrangement links TRBV5 to TRBJ1-1, with D possibly being TRBD1 (5 bases). Trimming removed 5 bases from V and 7 bases from J, with 11 bases in between. Germline-derived CDR1 and CDR2 are LGHNA and YNLKQL (reference sequence). The CDR3 is 12 residues long. This CDR3 reads CASSSRGLEVFF. The sequenced part of the CDR3 DNA is TGTGCCAGCAGCTCCCGGGGGTTAGAAGTCTTC.

Points on this clone: These gene names are mouse names. The CDR3 goes on 1 residue after the read ends, and that part is filled in from the germline J gene. V gene TRBV20 combines with J gene TRBJ1-4; D unresolved. Germline CDR1 reads GFQATS; CDR2 reads STVNSAI. V lost 2 bases, J lost 2 bases, and 6 bases lay in between. CDR3 size: 13 residues. The sequenced part of the CDR3 DNA is TGTGGTGCTAGGTACACCTCCAACGAAAGATTATTT. The encoded protein is CGARYTSNERLF. In full, the CDR3 reads CGARYTSNERLFF.

The sample holds a few counts of this clone. Germline and genes here are mouse. The read comes to an end 1 residue before the CDR3 does, leaving the germline J gene to fill in the end. This chain connects TRBV13-2 to TRBJ2-7; D unresolved. Germline CDR1 NNHNN, CDR2 SYGAGS (reference sequence). The CDR3 runs to 13 residues. V was trimmed by 0 bases and J by 7 bases, leaving 11 bases between them. The sequenced part of the CDR3 DNA is TGTGCCAGCGGTGATGCTCAGAGAGGAGAACAGTAC. This sequence encodes CASGDAQRGEQY. The full CDR3 sequence reads CASGDAQRGEQYF.

For this clone: Each gene name is a mouse one. The sequenced fragment ends 1 residue before the CDR3 boundary, so the rest is inferred from the germline J gene. This chain uses TRBV2 with TRBJ2-4; D might be TRBD1 or TRBD2, each matching 5 bases. V shed 3 bases and J shed 0 bases, with 10 bases lying between them. Germline V gene data show CDR1 as LGHNA and CDR2 as YSYQKL. This CDR3 is built from 15 residues. This CDR3 is CASSQPRDSQNTLYF. The CDR3 DNA, read in part, is TGTGCCAGCAGCCAGCCTCGGGACAGTCAAAACACCTTGTAC.

Comments on this clone: Mouse gene names and germline throughout. The CDR3 end falls 1 residue outside the read, so it is completed with the germline J gene. The genes are TRBV31 and TRBJ1-1; D unclear. Germline V gene sequence: CDR1 GKSSPN, CDR2 SITVG. Deletions cut 0 bases from V and 8 bases from J, with 7 bases between. This CDR3 is 11 amino acids long. Partial CDR3 DNA: TGTGCCTGGAGTCTACGCAGGGAAGTCTTC. Translation: CAWSLRREVF. The full CDR3 sequence reads CAWSLRREVFF.

Notes on this clone: Any gene name here is a mouse gene name. The read halts 1 residue ahead of the CDR3 end, with the missing end drawn from the germline J gene. This chain joins TRBV13-3 and TRBJ2-1; no firm D call. The V and J ends lost 8 bases and 6 bases respectively, with 3 bases between them. The CDR3 sequence is 9 residues long. CDR1 and CDR2 (germline): NNHDY, SYVADS. The CDR3 is CARSAEQFF. The CDR3 DNA, read in part, is TGTGCCAGATCTGCTGAGCAGTTC.

Comments on this clone: Gene labels here are mouse ones. The DNA ends 1 residue before the CDR3 does, and the rest of the CDR3 is filled in from the germline J gene. This chain links TRBV13-2 with TRBJ1-4, with a possible D match to TRBD1 (5 bases). Trimming stripped 3 bases from V and 0 bases from J, with 6 bases between. Germline values: CDR1 NNHNN, CDR2 SYGAGS (reference sequence). The CDR3 length is 14 residues. CDR3 bases read: TGTGCCAGCGGTGGACAGATTTCCAACGAAAGATTATTT. It is translated as CASGGQISNERLF. The complete CDR3 reads CASGGQISNERLFF.

Points on this clone: Gene names are the mouse ones. The CDR3 is cut off 1 residue early in the read; its end comes from the germline J gene. J is TRBJ2-3 and V is TRBV19; 9 bases are a match to TRBD1. The germline V gene has CDR1 FNHDT and CDR2 SITEND (reference sequence). The J segment lost 3 bases and the V segment lost 2 bases, leaving 1 base of the junction unmatched. CDR3 size: 14 residues. CDR3 DNA, as far as it was read: TGTGCCAGCAGTATGGGGACAGGGGCAGAAACGCTGTAT. Translated, it gives CASSMGTGAETLY. The whole CDR3 reads CASSMGTGAETLYF.

Concerning this clone: Mouse gene names and germline throughout. The CDR3 end falls 1 residue outside the read, so it is completed with the germline J gene. This sequence joins TRBV20 and TRBJ2-4; 9 bases line up with TRBD2. With 5 bases clipped from V and 4 bases from J, the junction kept 1 base outside the gene matches. In germline, CDR1 is GFQATS, CDR2 STVNSAI. The CDR3 is 12 residues long. CDR3: CGALGGKNTLYF. The covered CDR3 bases are TGTGGTGCTCTGGGGGGGAAAAACACCTTGTAC.

This clone was found a few times. Genes here carry mouse names. Sequencing ends 1 residue short of the CDR3 end; the germline J gene provides the rest. The rearrangement uses TRBV5 and TRBJ2-1; the match to TRBD2 covers 10 bases. V was pared by 4 bases and J by 4 bases, with 1 base of the junction left unmatched. The CDR3 totals 14 residues. Germline CDR1 is LGHNA and CDR2 is YNLKQL (reference sequence). The CDR3 sequence: CASSPTGGYAEQFF. The DNA read from the CDR3 is TGTGCCAGCAGCCCGACTGGGGGGTATGCTGAGCAGTTC.

In regard to this clone: Gene names refer to mouse genes. From the germline J gene comes the end of the CDR3, since the read stops 1 residue before it. The V call is TRBV31, the J call TRBJ1-5, with D perhaps TRBD1 (5 bases). Germline V lookup: CDR1 GKSSPN, CDR2 SITVG. This CDR3 has 12 residues. V dropped 0 bases and J dropped 7 bases, with 7 bases sitting between them. CDR3 protein: CAWSLQGQAPLF. Incomplete CDR3 DNA: TGTGCCTGGAGTCTCCAGGGTCAGGCTCCGCTT.

This clone turned up a few times. The gene names here belong to mouse. The read stops 1 residue short of the end of the CDR3; the missing end is completed from the germline J gene. The chain uses TRBV13-2 and TRBJ2-7; 7 bases agree with TRBD1. This CDR3 comprises 12 residues. With 2 bases clipped from V and 6 bases from J, the junction kept 2 bases outside the gene matches. The germline CDR1 and CDR2 sequences are NNHNN and SYGAGS (reference sequence). The DNA read from the CDR3 is TGTGCCAGCGGTGAAACAGGGGTTGAACAGTAC. This codes for CASGETGVEQY. The complete CDR3 reads CASGETGVEQYF.

In the case of this clone: Gene and germline names: mouse. The CDR3 goes on 1 residue after the read ends, and that part is filled in from the germline J gene. The chain couples TRBV29 to TRBJ2-1; either TRBD1 or TRBD2 may supply D (5 bases each). V was cut by 10 bases and J by 4 bases, with 8 bases left in between. The germline V gene encodes CDR1 MSHET and CDR2 SYDVDS. The CDR3 is made up of 11 amino acids. The CDR3 protein is CATRGYAEQFF. The sequenced part of the CDR3 DNA is TGTGCTACCCGGGGGTATGCTGAGCAGTTC. Drawing the rest from reference TRBV29 and TRBJ2-1, the complete variable domain is DMKVTQMPRYLIKRMGENVLLECGQDMSHETMYWYRQDPGLGLQLIYISYDVDSNSEGDIPKGYRVSRKKREHFSLILDSAKTNQTSVYFCATRGYAEQFFGPGTRLTVL.

A remark on this clone: Here the gene names and germline are mouse. CDR3 DNA, as far as it was read: TGTGCCAGCGGTGGCGGAAGAGGGGTCTATGAACAGTAC. Its translation is CASGGGRGVYEQY. The whole CDR3 sequence is CASGGGRGVYEQYF. V usage is TRBV13-2 and J usage is TRBJ2-7, with a possible D match to TRBD1 (5 bases). Read data end 1 residue before the CDR3 end; the end is taken from the germline J gene. This CDR3 has 14 amino acids. The V end was cut by 3 bases, the J end by 3 bases, with 13 bases between. Germline CDR1 and CDR2: NNHNN and SYGAGS (reference sequence).

In regard to this clone: Here the gene names and germline are mouse. Read data end 1 residue before the CDR3 end; the end is taken from the germline J gene. The chain carries TRBV2 and TRBJ1-5; tentative D call: TRBD1 (5 bases). The CDR3 has 13 residues. Trimming took off 0 bases at V and 5 bases at J, with 5 bases between the two ends. From germline, CDR1 is LGHNA and CDR2 YSYQKL. The sequenced CDR3 bases are TGTGCCAGCAGCCAAGAGACAGACCAGGCTCCGCTT. Translated: CASSQETDQAPL. The whole CDR3 reads CASSQETDQAPLF.

Remarks on this clone: Mouse germline and gene names are used. The CDR3 end lies 1 residue beyond the end of the read and is filled in from the germline J gene. The rearrangement joins TRBV29 to TRBJ1-4; 7 bases line up with TRBD1. The CDR3 has 16 residues. Germline V gives CDR1 MSHET, CDR2 SYDVDS. After removal of 5 bases from V and 7 bases from J, the junction contained 13 bases not matched to a gene. The CDR3 bases that were read are TGTGCTAGCAGTCTGACAGGGAGGGGATTGGTCGAAAGATTATTT. This sequence encodes CASSLTGRGLVERLF. Given in full, the CDR3 is CASSLTGRGLVERLFF. Supplemented by reference TRBV29 and TRBJ1-4, the full variable domain reads DMKVTQMPRYLIKRMGENVLLECGQDMSHETMYWYRQDPGLGLQLIYISYDVDSNSEGDIPKGYRVSRKKREHFSLILDSAKTNQTSVYFCASSLTGRGLVERLFFGHGTKLSVL.

Comment on this clone: Gene names and germline refer to mouse. CDR3 loop: CASSIFSSGNTLYF. The covered CDR3 bases are TGTGCCAGCAGTATATTCAGTTCTGGAAATACGCTCTAT. The chain carries TRBV19 and TRBJ1-3; D call uncertain. With the read ending 1 residue before the CDR3 end, the germline J gene is used to fill in that end. The CDR3 contains 14 residues. CDR1 and CDR2 (germline): FNHDT, SITEND (reference sequence). Trimming pared 1 base from V and 0 bases from J, leaving 5 bases between.

Comment on this clone: The gene names here belong to mouse. CDR3 sequence: CASSFGTGDERLFF. The CDR3 DNA, read in part, is TGTGCTAGCAGTTTTGGGACAGGGGACGAAAGATTATTT. J is TRBJ1-4 and V is TRBV29, with 10 bases fitting TRBD1. The CDR3 end is not reached by the read, which stops 1 residue before it; the germline J gene fills it in. Trimming cost V 3 bases and J 6 bases; bases outside gene matches: 1. CDR1 and CDR2 (germline): MSHET, SYDVDS. The CDR3 sequence is 14 residues long.

Points on this clone: The gene names given are mouse names. The read ends 1 residue early relative to the CDR3; the germline J gene fills the gap. The chain joins TRBV19 to TRBJ1-1; the D gene is possibly TRBD1 (5 bases). Germline assignment: CDR1 FNHDT and CDR2 SITEND (reference sequence). This CDR3 region has 14 residues. V lost 0 bases and J 0 bases, leaving 6 bases between the germline ends. This chain's CDR3 is CASSIGGANTEVFF. The sequenced CDR3 bases are TGTGCCAGCAGTATAGGGGGCGCAAACACAGAAGTCTTC.

As concerns this clone: Germline and genes: mouse. With the read ending 1 residue before the CDR3 end, the germline J gene is used to fill in that end. This sequence joins TRBV5 and TRBJ2-7; TRBD2 matches at 8 bases. This CDR3 has 14 residues. Germline CDR1 is LGHNA and CDR2 is YNLKQL (reference sequence). Trimming at V came to 2 bases and at J to 4 bases, leaving 4 bases not matched to a gene. The CDR3 here is CASSQLGGVYEQYF. Partial CDR3 DNA: TGTGCCAGCAGCCAATTGGGGGGGGTATATGAACAGTAC.